This T cell receptor (beta chain) was captured in a study of T cell repertoires in cytomegalovirus infection. About the study: HLA-C-restricted CMV epitopes, recently identified, and well-studied HLA-B-restricted ones were used by the study. Signatures in public TCR beta sequences pointed to both CMV infection and matching HLA type.

Study observations and caveats: CMV-specific TCR beta clonotypes restricted by HLA-C were the ones dominating the ex vivo response.

From the reads, TCRdb called clonotypes with MiXCR, one entry per CDR3 protein. Here the sample spans 650,000 to 900,000 distinct CDR3 sequences, around a third being singletons. This clonotype was seen a handful of times. Its target is unknown. The CDR3 covers 13 residues. CDR1 and CDR2 from the germline V gene are MNHNY and SVGAGI (reference sequence). Trimming cost V 7 bases and J 5 bases, with 12 bases left between them. The sample was cultured CD8+ T cells from PBMCs, taken from culture after CMV antigen stimulation. The TCR originated in a human donor in good health (CMV status not recorded). Some clones in this sample may be carry-over from other donors' samples. The gene calls are TRBV6-6 and TRBJ1-5; D ambiguous. CDR3: CASNLNTDQPQHF. CDR3 coding DNA: TGTGCCAGCAACCTAAACACCGATCAGCCCCAGCATTTT.